This entry concerns a single T cell receptor (beta chain). Its specificity is unknown. The CDR3 carries no conserved terminal phenylalanine or tryptophan, so it likely arises from a read error. The DNA is left out, because the CDR3 cannot be placed on it with certainty; the CDR3 is given as TCRdb lists it. The CDR3 extends over 15 residues, inclusive of both ends. CDR1 and CDR2 from the germline V gene are MNHNS and SASEGT. This entry comes from a study of metastatic and nonmetastatic thyroid tumors. Study overall: Comparison of repertoires was carried out across blood and tumor or nodule tissue from malignant and benign thyroid patients.

TCRdb re-clonotyped the PCR reads through MiXCR. This sample has about 32,000 clones; about 25% occur once, and the top ten carry 9.2%. Ahead of thyroid surgery, no patient had received treatment of any kind. Broader study findings: Malignant thyroid tumors reportedly had TCR beta diversity that was significantly higher than in benign nodules, in blood and tumor.

This receptor was identified in a female donor with papillary thyroid cancer or a benign thyroid nodule (not recorded which). Some clones in this sample may be carry-over from other donors' samples. The rearrangement links TRBV6-1 to TRBJ2-3; the table's D call, TRBD2, has no DNA check behind it. Sequenced: blood. The chain's CDR3 is CASTRTNGGEDTLYY.